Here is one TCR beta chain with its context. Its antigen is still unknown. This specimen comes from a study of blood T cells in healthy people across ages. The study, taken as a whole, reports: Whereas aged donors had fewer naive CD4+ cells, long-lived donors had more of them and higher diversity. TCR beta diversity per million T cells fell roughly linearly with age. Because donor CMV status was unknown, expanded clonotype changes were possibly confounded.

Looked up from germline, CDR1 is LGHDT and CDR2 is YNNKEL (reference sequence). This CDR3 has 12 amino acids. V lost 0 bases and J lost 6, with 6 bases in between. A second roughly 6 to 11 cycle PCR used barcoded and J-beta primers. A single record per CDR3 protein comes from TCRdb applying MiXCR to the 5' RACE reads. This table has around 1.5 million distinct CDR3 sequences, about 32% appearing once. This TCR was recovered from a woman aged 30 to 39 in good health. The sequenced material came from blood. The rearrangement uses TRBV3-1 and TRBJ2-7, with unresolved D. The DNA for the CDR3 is TGTGCCAGCAGCCAAGATTACCGCGAGCAGTACTTC. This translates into CASSQDYREQYF.